The 9 T cell receptor beta chains below all came from one sample that was sequenced in a study of PD-1 blockade in classical Hodgkin lymphoma. Libraries were prepared by immunoSEQ multiplex PCR; TCRdb keeps only in-frame clonotypes and omits some of them. This repertoire shows approximately 3,000 clones, approximately 70% found once; its top ten account for roughly 22%. The time point is: newly diagnosed, previously untreated cHL patient sample. The authors enriched CD8+ T cells from thawed PBMCs via magnetic negative selection. Material: CD8+ T cells from blood. These receptors were obtained from a human donor with classical Hodgkin lymphoma.

V gene TRBV7-6 combines with J gene TRBJ2-3; D gene uncertain. The germline V gene has CDR1 SGHVS and CDR2 FNYEAQ. This CDR3 comprises 16 residues. The V end was cut by 5 bases, the J end by 0 bases, with 15 bases between. CDR3 sequence: CASSRVLYGSTDTQYF. Here the CDR3 DNA reads TGTGCCAGCAGCCGTGTGTTGTACGGTAGCACAGATACGCAGTATTTT.

J is TRBJ2-7 and V is TRBV29-1; TRBD2 agrees at 16 bases. This CDR3 comprises 15 residues. Per germline, CDR1 SQVTM and CDR2 ANQGSEA. The ends lost 7 bases at V and 1 base at J; junction bases unmatched: 4. The CDR3 nucleotides read TGCAGCGCCGGGACTAGCGGGAGGGAGTCCTACGAGCAGTACTTC. Encoded protein: CSAGTSGRESYEQYF.

V usage is TRBV5-5 and J usage is TRBJ2-7, with D perhaps assigned TRBD1 or TRBD2 (6 bases each). The CDR3 extends over 14 amino acids. V lost 2 bases, J lost 5 bases, and 14 bases lay in between. Germline CDR1 SGHKS, CDR2 YYEKEE (reference sequence). The DNA for the CDR3 is TGTGCCAGCAGCTTTTTTCCAGGGGAGGACGAGCAGTACTTC. Its translation: CASSFFPGEDEQYF.

The chain couples TRBV5-1 to TRBJ2-5; no clear D. In germline, CDR1 is SGHRS, CDR2 YFSETQ. The CDR3 contains 15 residues. Trimming took 4 bases from V and 4 from J, leaving 17 bases between them. In nucleotides, the CDR3 is TGCGCCAGCAGCGCCGGTACCTTCGACACAGAGACCCAGTACTTC. It is translated as CASSAGTFDTETQYF.

The rearrangement uses TRBV11-2 and TRBJ2-7; 8 nucleotides line up with TRBD2. The CDR3 consists of 14 residues. V gave up 8 bases and J gave up 4 bases; unmatched junction bases: 10. The germline CDR1 and CDR2 sequences are SGHAT and FQNNGV. The CDR3 bases are TGTGCCAGCGAATCTGGACTAGCAGTTTACGAGCAGTACTTC. Protein product: CASESGLAVYEQYF.

The rearrangement links TRBV11-1 to TRBJ1-1, with 7 bases identical to TRBD1. The germline gives CDR1 SGHAT, CDR2 FQDESV (reference sequence). CDR3 length equals 15 residues. With 8 bases clipped from V and 0 bases from J, the junction kept 9 bases outside the gene matches. The CDR3 DNA reads as TGTGCCAGCCGGACAGGTCGAGGCTTGAACACTGAAGCTTTCTTT. Translated: CASRTGRGLNTEAFF.

For this clone: This CDR3 is also generated by other DNA sequences in the sample. The chain is built from TRBV6-4 and TRBJ2-3; D possibly uses TRBD1 or TRBD2 (6 bases each). Trimming took 3 bases from V and 4 from J, leaving 11 bases between them. Looked up from germline, CDR1 is MRHNA and CDR2 is SNTAGT. This CDR3 spans 14 amino acids. The CDR3 loop is CASSEEGESDTQYF. The CDR3 DNA reads as TGTGCCAGCAGTGAGGAGGGGGAGTCAGATACGCAGTATTTT.

V is TRBV10-1 and J is TRBJ2-5; no reliable D call. Germline CDR1 is WNHNN and CDR2 is SYGVQD (reference sequence). V gave up 5 bases and J gave up 5 bases, with 12 bases separating them. The CDR3 runs 13 residues. In nucleotides, the CDR3 is TGCGCCAGCAGTCCCGTCCTGGGCGAGACCCAGTACTTC. Its translation: CASSPVLGETQYF.

This chain connects TRBV14 to TRBJ1-2, with no clear D. Trimming removed 2 bases at V and 6 bases at J, with 10 bases between. CDR1 and CDR2 from the germline V gene are SGHDN and FVKESK. The CDR3 consists of 13 residues. CDR3 nucleotides: TGTGCCAGCAGCCAAAGTGGTATCCATGGCTACACCTTC. Protein sequence: CASSQSGIHGYTF.